This T cell receptor beta chain was documented in a study of blood T cell repertoires in COVID-19 (dated by TCRdb to the early 2020s). About the full investigation: Samples covering the acute and convalescent phases of COVID-19 were provided by collaborators in the United States, Italy and Spain. Subjects who had been exposed to COVID-19, were actively infected with it, or had recovered from it provided the deeply sampled blood TCRbeta repertoires that made up the dataset. HLA class I and class II types, where available, came from metadata supplied by the sample provider rather than from assay-based typing. The samples were drawn from the first 160 participants of the ongoing ImmuneRACE study and from 1,200 or so subjects provided by 6 global collaborators. The prospective study material was composed of cDNA or gDNA derived from T cells, B-cell-depleted T cells, or PBMCs. Sample metadata almost always included a de-identified subject ID, COVID-19 status, age in years and sex. The repertoires were released in a freely available public database meant as a resource for research on the immune response to SARS-CoV-2.

Comments on this clone: Its antigen is not yet known. No much larger clonotype is one base removed from it; base qualities were not supplied.

TCRbeta CDR3 regions were amplified from genomic DNA by means of the immunoSEQ Assay, a bias-controlled multiplex PCR. The paper's processing steps were these. The number of nucleated cells in each sample was estimated by amplification of reference gene primers within the assay. Sequence reads were collapsed and filtered to measure the absolute abundance of every unique TCRbeta CDR3 rearrangement. For each sample, productive Simpson clonality was calculated by taking the square root of Simpson's diversity index across productive rearrangements. Imported from immuneACCESS, the table was reduced by TCRdb to in-frame sequences with V and J called. These copies leave out some clones; in studies compared against another copy, an unresolved V gene accounts for under half, and the cause of the remainder is not known. The V and J calls and clone size were taken over from that table, and D and trimming were inferred from the DNA. The sample records 300,000 to 400,000 clones, about 86% of which are singletons. Together, the top ten hold approximately 3.1% of the sample.

The paper as a whole reports these results and caveats: Clinical and demographic metadata were provided uncurated, with the amount varying by source and participant.

The collaborating institutions used their own protocols to collect whole blood in K2EDTA tubes. For TCRbeta analysis, collaborator samples were shipped as frozen whole blood, as isolated PBMCs, or as DNA extracted from either sample type. The CDR3 runs 17 amino acids, cysteine and phenylalanine included. Left in the record is the CDR3 DNA by itself, 51 bases read in frame from the first base. Trimmed from V: 4 bases; trimmed from J: 3 bases; junction bases lacking a gene match: 12. CDR1 SGHRS and CDR2 YFSETQ were looked up in the germline V gene. The sequence joins TRBV5-1 to TRBJ2-5, with TRBD2 matching 10 junction bases. The TCR comes from a man aged 25 to 45 with active or convalescent COVID-19. The sample consisted of peripheral blood. The nucleotide sequence is given as TGCGCCAGCAGCCGGGCGCGAGCTAGCGGGGGTAAAGAGACCCAGTACTTC. It translates as CASSRARASGGKETQYF.